A single sample is the source of the 31 T cell receptor beta chains below, sequenced in a study of blood T cell repertoires in COVID-19. Assay used: immunoSEQ multiplex PCR; TCRdb lists only in-frame clones, some missing. Of around 250,000 clones in the sample, roughly 85% were seen once. The sample was peripheral blood. These receptors were collected from a woman aged 25 to 39 with active or convalescent COVID-19.

This clone appeared a few times. J is TRBJ1-5 and V is TRBV19; D might be TRBD1 (5 bases). Germline CDR1 is LNHDA and CDR2 is SQIVND (reference sequence). The CDR3 has 14 residues. Deletions cut 4 bases from V and 3 bases from J, with 10 bases between. The CDR3 DNA reads TGTGCCAGTAGTACCCCAGGGTTCAATCAGCCCCAGCATTTT. Encoded protein: CASSTPGFNQPQHF.

V gene TRBV5-6 combines with J gene TRBJ1-5; D remains ambiguous. V was trimmed by 1 base and J by 2 bases, leaving 10 bases between them. From germline, CDR1 is SGHDT and CDR2 YYEEEE. CDR3 length: 15 amino acids. The CDR3 spells CASSLRGTGNQPQHF. The CDR3 DNA reads as TGTGCCAGCAGCTTGCGGGGTACGGGCAATCAGCCCCAGCATTTT. Looking up the rest from reference TRBV5-6 and TRBJ1-5 gives the full variable domain: DAGVTQSPTHLIKTRGQQVTLRCSPKSGHDTVSWYQQALGQGPQFIFQYYEEEERQRGNFPDRFSGHQFPNYSSELNVNALLLGDSALYLCASSLRGTGNQPQHFGDGTRLSIL.

The rearrangement uses TRBV7-2 and TRBJ2-5, with TRBD2 identical over 10 bases. Losses at the gene ends were 5 bases for V and 2 bases for J; bases not matched to a gene: 5. The CDR3 totals 15 residues. Germline V gene data show CDR1 as SGHTA and CDR2 as FQGNSA. The CDR3 region has the DNA TGTGCCAGCAGCGAAACTAGCGGGATGCAAGAGACCCAGTACTTC. Its translation: CASSETSGMQETQYF.

The chain uses TRBV3-1 (or the pseudogene TRBV3-2) and TRBJ1-4, with D perhaps TRBD1 (5 bases). CDR1 LGHDT and CDR2 YNNKEL come from the germline V gene (reference sequence). Trimming cost V 3 bases and J 7 bases, with 15 bases left between them. The CDR3 extends over 15 amino acids. DNA of the CDR3: TGTGCCAGCAGCCAGGGCGGGGCGGTGGGTGAAAAACTGTTTTTT. Its protein is CASSQGGAVGEKLFF.

This chain connects TRBV18 to TRBJ2-7, with D perhaps TRBD1 (5 bases). Germline CDR1 and CDR2: KGHSH and LQKENI. The CDR3 runs 15 residues. Trimming cost V 0 bases and J 7 bases, with 16 bases left between them. As DNA, the CDR3 is TGTGCCAGCTCACCACCGGCTAGGGGAAGGGGAGAGCAGTACTTC. Translating it yields CASSPPARGRGEQYF.

V is TRBV9 and J is TRBJ2-2; perhaps TRBD1 as D (5 bases). The germline CDR1 and CDR2 sequences are SGDLS and YYNGEE. The germline V and J ends were trimmed by 5 bases and 4 bases, with 15 bases remaining between them. CDR3 length equals 15 residues. Here the CDR3 reads CASRPSTAITGELFF. The CDR3, as DNA: TGTGCCAGCAGGCCTTCGACAGCGATCACCGGGGAGCTGTTTTTT.

The chain links TRBV5-8 to TRBJ1-5; the match to TRBD1 covers 10 bases. Germline V gene sequence: CDR1 SGHTS, CDR2 YDEGEE. After removal of 4 bases from V and 4 bases from J, the junction contained 8 bases not matched to a gene. The CDR3 totals 16 residues. DNA of the CDR3: TGTGCCAGCAGCCTCGGGACAGGGGCAGGAAATCAGCCCCAGCATTTT. Protein: CASSLGTGAGNQPQHF.

The V call is TRBV29-1, the J call TRBJ2-2; no firm D call. Germline values: CDR1 SQVTM, CDR2 ANQGSEA. This CDR3 spans 12 amino acids. The V and J ends lost 6 bases and 5 bases respectively, with 10 bases between them. CDR3 protein: CSVVSPTGELFF. As DNA, the CDR3 is TGCAGCGTCGTATCTCCTACCGGGGAGCTGTTTTTT.

Turning to this clone: Other DNA sequences in this specimen translate into the identical CDR3. The V call is TRBV7-9, the J call TRBJ2-7, with D perhaps TRBD1 (6 bases). The CDR3 consists of 14 residues. Germline lookup yields CDR1 SEHNR and CDR2 FQNEAQ (reference sequence). The ends were cut back, 1 base at V and 3 bases at J, with 10 bases in the middle. The CDR3 reads CASSLGTGSYEQYF. As DNA, the CDR3 is TGTGCCAGCAGCTTAGGAACAGGGAGCTACGAGCAGTACTTC.

This clone was detected only once. The gene calls are TRBV28 and TRBJ2-3, with a tentative D call TRBD2 (6 bases). Germline values: CDR1 MDHEN, CDR2 SYDVKM. Between the trimmed V and J ends, which lost 3 bases and 4 bases, there was a span of 14 bases. The CDR3 is 15 amino acids. CDR3 nucleotides: TGTGCCAGCAGTTTCGGCGGGGTTAGGGCAGATACGCAGTATTTT. This translates into CASSFGGVRADTQYF.

This clone has just one count. Other DNA sequences in the sample encode the same CDR3. The chain is built from TRBV7-2 and TRBJ2-5, with D possibly being TRBD1 (5 bases). This CDR3 is 14 amino acids long. Germline V gives CDR1 SGHTA, CDR2 FQGNSA. With 5 bases removed from V and 2 bases from J, the gap between germline ends came to 12 bases. CDR3 DNA sequence: TGTGCCAGCAGCCCCGGACAAAGGCAAGAGACCCAGTACTTC. It yields the protein CASSPGQRQETQYF. The whole variable domain, filled in from reference TRBV7-2 and TRBJ2-5, reads GAGVSQSPSNKVTEKGKDVELRCDPISGHTALYWYRQSLGQGLEFLIYFQGNSAPDKSGLPSDRFSAERTGGSVSTLTIQRTQQEDSAVYLCASSPGQRQETQYFGPGTRLLVL.

This chain connects TRBV7-6 to TRBJ2-5, with D possibly matching TRBD2 (6 bases). The V gene's germline CDR1 is SGHVS and CDR2 FNYEAQ. This CDR3 has 15 amino acids. V gave up 4 bases and J gave up 4 bases, with 16 bases separating them. CDR3 in amino acids: CASSSKTSLRETQYF. Here the CDR3 DNA reads TGTGCCAGCAGCTCAAAGACTAGTCTGCGAGAGACCCAGTACTTC.

The rearrangement uses TRBV12-3 or TRBV12-4 and TRBJ1-1, with D unresolved. Deletions cut 8 bases from V and 3 bases from J, with 13 bases between. The CDR3 covers 13 residues. CDR3 DNA sequence: TGTGCCAGCCGATATGCCGAGTACACTGAAGCTTTCTTT. Protein sequence: CASRYAEYTEAFF.

V gene TRBV5-4 combines with J gene TRBJ1-4, with no clear D. V was shortened by 0 bases and J by 8 bases, with 11 bases between the two germline ends. Germline V lookup: CDR1 SGHNT, CDR2 YYREEE (reference sequence). The CDR3 has 14 amino acids. The CDR3 sequence is CASSLDGSREKLFF. DNA for the CDR3: TGTGCCAGCAGCTTGGACGGGAGTAGAGAAAAACTGTTTTTT.

This clone appeared a single time. The V call is TRBV27, the J call TRBJ2-5; 7 bases match TRBD2. Germline V gene data show CDR1 as MNHEY and CDR2 as SMNVEV (reference sequence). V dropped 6 bases and J dropped 0; count of bases not matched to a gene: 7. CDR3 length: 15 residues. The CDR3: CASSTLGGHQETQYF. CDR3 DNA sequence: TGTGCCAGCAGCACCCTGGGAGGGCACCAAGAGACCCAGTACTTC.

The V gene is TRBV19, the J gene TRBJ1-5, with D maybe TRBD1 (6 bases). Looked up from germline, CDR1 is LNHDA and CDR2 is SQIVND (reference sequence). With 2 bases removed from V and 3 bases from J, the gap between germline ends came to 14 bases. CDR3 length equals 16 residues. The CDR3: CASSINIRGFNQPQHF. CDR3 DNA sequence: TGTGCCAGTAGTATAAACATCAGGGGATTCAATCAGCCCCAGCATTTT.

The gene calls are TRBV4-1 and TRBJ2-5; no definite D call. V dropped 3 bases and J dropped 2 bases, with 7 bases sitting between them. The germline V gene has CDR1 MGHRA and CDR2 YSYEKL. The CDR3 extends over 13 amino acids. In nucleotides, the CDR3 is TGCGCCAGCAGCCATTTGGAGCAAGAGACCCAGTACTTC. Translating it yields CASSHLEQETQYF.

The rearrangement joins TRBV19 to TRBJ2-5, with 10 bases identical to TRBD1. The CDR3 totals 15 residues. Germline-derived CDR1 and CDR2 are LNHDA and SQIVND (reference sequence). Germline trimming cut 5 bases from V and 5 bases from J; bases unmatched to any gene: 8. CDR3 coding DNA: TGTGCCAGTAGTGAAATGGGACAGGGGAGGGAGACCCAGTACTTC. The encoded protein is CASSEMGQGRETQYF.

As to this clone: The sample contains more than one DNA sequence encoding this CDR3. The genes are TRBV7-9 and TRBJ2-3, with 14 bases aligning to TRBD2. The junction had 3 bases not matched to a gene; V was cut back by 4 bases and J by 3 bases. The CDR3 spans 16 residues. Germline-derived CDR1 and CDR2 are SEHNR and FQNEAQ (reference sequence). The CDR3 is CASSSGLAGGTDTQYF. In nucleotides, the CDR3 is TGTGCCAGCAGCTCCGGACTAGCGGGGGGTACAGATACGCAGTATTTT.

This clone was seen a single time. DNA for the CDR3: TGTGCCAGCGGGGGGACGGCAACTAACGAGCAGTACTTC. It codes for CASGGTATNEQYF. The gene calls are TRBV9 and TRBJ2-7; possible D gene TRBD2, 6 bases. From germline, CDR1 is SGDLS and CDR2 YYNGEE. V lost 7 bases to trimming and J lost 5 bases, with 16 bases between them. CDR3 length: 13 residues.

The genes are TRBV6-1 and TRBJ1-2; 9 nucleotides agree with TRBD1. Trimming at V came to 3 bases and at J to 4 bases, leaving 6 bases not matched to a gene. Germline V gene data show CDR1 as MNHNS and CDR2 as SASEGT. The CDR3 totals 15 residues. The CDR3: CASSDWDRASYGYTF. In nucleotides, the CDR3 is TGTGCCAGCAGTGATTGGGACAGGGCGAGCTATGGCTACACCTTC.

V and J are TRBV24-1 and TRBJ1-2, with unresolved D. Germline lookup yields CDR1 KGHDR and CDR2 SFDVKD. Deletions cut 2 bases from V and 4 bases from J, with 13 bases between. This CDR3 region has 15 residues. CDR3 bases: TGTGCCACCAGTGATTCCAGGACGGACTTCTATGGCTACACCTTC. It encodes CATSDSRTDFYGYTF.

V and J are TRBV28 and TRBJ2-5; D might be TRBD1 (5 bases). The V and J ends lost 0 bases and 6 bases respectively, with 14 bases between them. The CDR3 extends over 15 amino acids. Per germline, CDR1 MDHEN and CDR2 SYDVKM. CDR3 nucleotide sequence: TGTGCCAGCAGTTTATGGGCAGGGATGGGCAAGACCCAGTACTTC. It translates to CASSLWAGMGKTQYF.

This clone was detected many times. The chain combines TRBV19 with TRBJ2-5, with 10 nucleotides matching TRBD2. This CDR3 comprises 16 residues. From germline, CDR1 is LNHDA and CDR2 SQIVND (reference sequence). The V gene end was trimmed by 1 base and the J gene end by 5 bases; junction bases not matched to a gene: 7. CDR3 nucleotide sequence: TGTGCCAGTAGTATAGGAAGCGGGGGGGCAGTGGAGACCCAGTACTTC. The encoded protein is CASSIGSGGAVETQYF.

In DNA, the CDR3 is TGCGCCAGCAGCTTCCTAGCGGGGGGACCTCAAGAGACCCAGTACTTC. Amino acid sequence: CASSFLAGGPQETQYF. J is TRBJ2-5 and V is TRBV5-1; the match to TRBD2 covers 11 bases. In germline, CDR1 is SGHRS, CDR2 YFSETQ. The trim removed 2 bases at V and 2 bases at J, leaving 5 bases unmatched. The CDR3 is 16 amino acids.

This clone was counted a single time. The chain links TRBV9 to TRBJ2-7; 9 bases are a match to TRBD2. The V gene's germline CDR1 is SGDLS and CDR2 YYNGEE. CDR3 length equals 15 residues. Trimming took 1 base from V and 4 from J; bases not matched to a gene: 6. CDR3 residues: CASSVSWRGGYEQYF. CDR3 DNA: TGTGCCAGCAGCGTAAGTTGGCGGGGGGGGTACGAGCAGTACTTC.

This clone was counted a single time. This chain joins TRBV30 and TRBJ2-5; TRBD2 matches 13 bases. The CDR3 is 16 amino acids. Germline-derived CDR1 and CDR2 are GTSNPN and SVGIG (reference sequence). With 0 bases clipped from V and 5 bases from J, the junction kept 6 bases outside the gene matches. As DNA, the CDR3 is TGTGCCTGGAGTGTCGGACTAGCGGGGGCTGGGGAGACCCAGTACTTC. Translated, it gives CAWSVGLAGAGETQYF.

The chain links TRBV20-1 to TRBJ1-3; D ambiguous. The CDR3 consists of 11 residues. Trimming took off 3 bases at V and 4 bases at J, with 4 bases between the two ends. CDR1 and CDR2 (germline): DFQATT, SNEGSKA (reference sequence). The CDR3 DNA sequence: TGCAGTGCTAGCCGGGGAAACACCATATATTTT. It encodes CSASRGNTIYF.

The gene calls are TRBV6-1 and TRBJ2-7, with 8 positions matching TRBD1. Germline V gene lookup returns CDR1 MNHNS and CDR2 SASEGT. The J segment lost 2 bases and the V segment lost 9 bases, leaving 12 bases of the junction unmatched. This CDR3 has 15 residues. CDR3 region: CASSITGTGAYEQYF. The DNA of the CDR3 is TGTGCCAGTTCTATAACCGGGACAGGAGCCTACGAGCAGTACTTC.

The rearrangement links TRBV29-1 to TRBJ1-4; 7 bases fit TRBD1. Germline V CDR1 and CDR2: SQVTM, ANQGSEA. With V trimmed by 8 bases and J by 6 bases, 9 bases remained unmatched. The CDR3 spans 13 residues. As DNA, the CDR3 is TGCAGCATGACAGGGATTGCGGATGAAAAACTGTTTTTT. Its protein is CSMTGIADEKLFF.

The chain carries TRBV5-4 and TRBJ1-5; D is uncertain. Looked up from germline, CDR1 is SGHNT and CDR2 is YYREEE (reference sequence). V was cut by 4 bases and J by 0 bases, with 11 bases left in between. The CDR3 extends over 15 amino acids. CDR3 nucleotide sequence: TGTGCCAGCAGCCCCCGACCAGGTAGCAATCAGCCCCAGCATTTT. This sequence encodes CASSPRPGSNQPQHF. The complete variable domain, with remaining parts taken from reference TRBV5-4 and TRBJ1-5, reads ETGVTQSPTHLIKTRGQQVTLRCSSQSGHNTVSWYQQALGQGPQFIFQYYREEENGRGNFPPRFSGLQFPNYSSELNVNALELDDSALYLCASSPRPGSNQPQHFGDGTRLSIL.